The 14 T cell receptor beta chains below all came from one sample that was sequenced in a study of beta chain features in type 1 diabetes. cDNA synthesis used the whole RNA isolate, giving expressed TCRB sequences. Some clones are missing from TCRdb's copy, which holds only in-frame ones; the method was immunoSEQ multiplex PCR. The repertoire consists of around 430,000 clones, with 30% occurring once and the leading ten covering roughly 0.06%. The sequenced sample was naive CD4+ T cells from blood. The source is a man aged 18 to 30 in good health.

The chain combines TRBV7-9 with TRBJ2-3; the D call may be TRBD1 or TRBD2 (6 bases each). Trimming pared 5 bases from V and 0 bases from J, leaving 12 bases between. Germline values: CDR1 SEHNR, CDR2 FQNEAQ (reference sequence). There are 15 residues in the CDR3. The CDR3 spells CASSPPGASTDTQYF. The DNA for the CDR3 is TGTGCCAGCAGCCCCCCGGGGGCTAGCACAGATACGCAGTATTTT.

The gene calls are TRBV14 and TRBJ2-1; D gene ambiguous. The V end lost 0 bases, the J end lost 15 bases, and 12 bases lay between the germline ends. Germline V gives CDR1 SGHDN, CDR2 FVKESK. The CDR3 sequence is 12 residues long. The CDR3 region has the DNA TGTGCCAGCAGCCAAGAGTTTGGAGTCGGGTTCTTC. Residues: CASSQEFGVGFF.

Regarding this clone: Additional DNA sequences in this sample encode the identical CDR3. The rearrangement uses TRBV20-1 and TRBJ2-3; D possibly corresponds to TRBD2 (6 bases). In germline, CDR1 is DFQATT, CDR2 SNEGSKA (reference sequence). The CDR3 has 11 residues. V dropped 2 bases and J dropped 6 bases, with 6 bases sitting between them. CDR3 residues: CSARLADTQYF. The CDR3 coding sequence is TGCAGTGCTAGACTAGCGGATACGCAGTATTTT.

This clone was observed a few times. The chain is built from TRBV10-3 and TRBJ2-3; 8 bases match TRBD2. This CDR3 has 14 residues. Per germline, CDR1 ENHRY and CDR2 SYGVKD. The V segment lost 2 bases and the J segment 5 bases; nucleotides outside the gene matches: 3. The CDR3 sequence: CAISEVAGRDTQYF. CDR3 nucleotide sequence: TGTGCCATCAGTGAGGTAGCGGGAAGAGATACGCAGTATTTT.

This clone was counted only a few times. The CDR3 region has the DNA TGTGCCAGCAGCCCATGGGGACTCCGCGGGGAGACCCAGTACTTC. This codes for CASSPWGLRGETQYF. The gene calls are TRBV7-9 and TRBJ2-5; weak D call: TRBD2 (6 bases). Per the germline V gene, CDR1 is SEHNR and CDR2 is FQNEAQ (reference sequence). CDR3 length equals 15 residues. V was shortened by 5 bases and J by 5 bases, with 18 bases between the two germline ends.

The chain carries TRBV7-2 and TRBJ2-5, with TRBD1 matching over 7 bases. V was clipped by 1 base and J by 5 bases; unmatched bases: 10. Germline V lookup: CDR1 SGHTA, CDR2 FQGNSA. This CDR3 has 16 residues. The CDR3 here is CASSLETGSSLETQYF. The CDR3 region has the DNA TGTGCCAGCAGCTTAGAGACAGGGTCGTCCCTGGAGACCCAGTACTTC.

The V gene is TRBV29-1, the J gene TRBJ2-1; D may correspond to TRBD1 or TRBD2 (6 bases each). CDR1 SQVTM and CDR2 ANQGSEA come from the germline V gene. The V end was cut by 5 bases, the J end by 8 bases, with 13 bases between. The length of the CDR3 is 12 residues. CDR3 sequence (DNA): TGCAGCGTTTACTCCGGGGGCGATGAGCAGTTCTTC. Protein sequence: CSVYSGGDEQFF.

This clone has more than one count but fewer than ten. The chain has TRBV10-3 and TRBJ1-5; D ambiguous. V was cut by 0 bases and J by 4 bases, with 4 bases left in between. CDR1 is ENHRY and CDR2 is SYGVKD in the germline V gene. CDR3 length: 13 amino acids. CDR3 loop: CAISESWNQPQHF. The CDR3 nucleotides are TGTGCCATCAGTGAGTCTTGGAATCAGCCCCAGCATTTT.

The J gene is TRBJ2-4, the V gene TRBV6-5; perhaps TRBD2 as D (5 bases). CDR3 length equals 14 residues. Germline assignment: CDR1 MNHEY and CDR2 SVGAGI. The V gene lost 6 bases and the J gene lost 4 bases, with 13 bases spanning the gap. The DNA for the CDR3 is TGTGCCAGCAGCGTCGCCCGAGGGAAAAACATTCAGTACTTC. This codes for CASSVARGKNIQYF.

This clone was counted between two and nine times. The CDR3, as DNA: TGTGCCAGTAGTAGCGACCGGGACAGGGGCACAGATACGCAGTATTTT. Translating it yields CASSSDRDRGTDTQYF. This chain uses TRBV19 with TRBJ2-3; 9 bases are shared with TRBD1. V was clipped by 4 bases and J by 1 base; unmatched bases: 6. The germline CDR1 and CDR2 sequences are LNHDA and SQIVND (reference sequence). The CDR3 runs 16 residues. Based on the CDR3 plus reference TRBV19 and TRBJ2-3, the full variable domain is DGGITQSPKYLFRKEGQNVTLSCEQNLNHDAMYWYRQDPGQGLRLIYYSQIVNDFQKGDIAEGYSVSREKKESFPLTVTSAQKNPTAFYLCASSSDRDRGTDTQYFGPGTRLTVL.

This clone was counted only a few times. The chain recombines TRBV25-1 with TRBJ2-5; D not certain. Trimming left V 4 bases short and J 0 bases short, with 9 bases between. Germline V gene lookup returns CDR1 MGHDK and CDR2 SYGVNS. The CDR3 is 14 residues long. DNA for the CDR3: TGTGCCAGCAGTGGGTACCGGTACCAAGAGACCCAGTACTTC. Translated, it gives CASSGYRYQETQYF.

This clone was counted a few times. The CDR3 region is CASSEQGSQPQHF. DNA for the CDR3: TGCGCCAGCAGTGAACAGGGTTCTCAGCCCCAGCATTTT. The chain employs TRBV10-1 and TRBJ1-5, with a tentative D call TRBD1 (6 bases). The CDR3 contains 13 residues. The germline CDR1 and CDR2 sequences are WNHNN and SYGVQD (reference sequence). V lost 3 bases, J lost 6 bases, and 9 bases lay in between.

This sequence joins TRBV7-9 and TRBJ2-1; 13 bases match TRBD2. Germline V gene lookup returns CDR1 SEHNR and CDR2 FQNEAQ (reference sequence). V was clipped by 0 bases and J by 10 bases; unmatched bases: 6. CDR3 length equals 16 residues. The CDR3 DNA is TGTGCCAGCAGCTTAGCCGGGACTAGCGGGATAAGGGAGCAGTTCTTC. This encodes CASSLAGTSGIREQFF.

This clone was counted only a few times. The V call is TRBV30, the J call TRBJ2-7, with D possibly matching TRBD1 (5 bases). V gave up 3 bases and J gave up 2 bases, with 14 bases separating them. CDR1 is GTSNPN and CDR2 is SVGIG in the germline V gene (reference sequence). The length of the CDR3 is 14 residues. The CDR3 loop is CAWSPDTGPYEQYF. For the CDR3, the DNA is TGTGCCTGGAGCCCGGACACCGGGCCCTACGAGCAGTACTTC.